This entry lists 26 T cell receptor beta chains sequenced from one sample in a study of T cell repertoires in cytomegalovirus infection. A single record per CDR3 protein comes from TCRdb applying MiXCR to the reads. Counted here are roughly 640,000 distinct CDR3 sequences, roughly 26% occurring once; the ten biggest clones make up 6.5% to 10%. The sequenced sample consisted of CD8+ T cells from PBMCs. These TCRs come from a human donor in good health (CMV status not recorded). Some clones in this sample may be carry-over from other donors' samples.

CDR3 loop: CASRAGQELGYGYTF. The CDR3 region has the DNA TGTGCCAGCAGGGCCGGACAGGAGTTGGGCTATGGCTACACCTTC. The chain employs TRBV28 and TRBJ1-2; 7 bases align to TRBD1. CDR1 is MDHEN and CDR2 is SYDVKM in the germline V gene. This CDR3 contains 15 residues. With 6 bases clipped from V and 4 bases from J, the junction kept 11 bases outside the gene matches.

The V and J genes are TRBV29-1 and TRBJ1-2; possibly TRBD1 for D (6 bases). V was clipped by 5 bases and J by 8 bases, with 15 bases between them. CDR3 length: 12 residues. The germline V gene has CDR1 SQVTM and CDR2 ANQGSEA. The CDR3 sequence: CSVPPGARGYTF. The CDR3 region has the DNA TGCAGCGTTCCCCCAGGGGCGCGCGGCTACACCTTC.

The sample holds many counts of this clonotype. The J gene is TRBJ2-2, the V gene TRBV7-2; 10 bases match TRBD2. This CDR3 contains 17 residues. With 5 bases clipped from V and 4 bases from J, the junction kept 10 bases outside the gene matches. The germline gives CDR1 SGHTA, CDR2 FQGNSA. In DNA form, the CDR3 reads TGTGCCAGCAGCACCCCGGGGAGCGGGGGGGCCACCGGGGAGCTGTTTTTT. Translating it yields CASSTPGSGGATGELFF.

Details on this clonotype: The junction departs from the called germline gene at one end, perhaps through a read error. The gene calls are TRBV6-5 and TRBJ2-7; a weak D match, TRBD2 (5 bases). Germline V gene data show CDR1 as MNHEY and CDR2 as SVGAGI. The CDR3 sequence is 12 residues long. CDR3 amino acids: CANSPRADEQYF. The CDR3 DNA reads TGTGCCAACAGTCCGAGGGCCGACGAGCAGTACTTC.

This clonotype was recorded at least ten times. The chain joins TRBV7-2 to TRBJ1-1, with 11 nucleotides matching TRBD1. Germline V lookup: CDR1 SGHTA, CDR2 FQGNSA. This CDR3 spans 14 amino acids. Unmatched junction bases numbered 7, after V lost 5 bases and J lost 8 bases. The CDR3 protein is CASSPGTGGPEAFF. In DNA, the CDR3 is TGTGCCAGCAGCCCGGGGACAGGGGGTCCCGAAGCTTTCTTT.

The V and J genes are TRBV20-1 and TRBJ1-2; D is possibly TRBD1 (6 bases). Germline V gene lookup returns CDR1 DFQATT and CDR2 SNEGSKA (reference sequence). The ends were cut back, 4 bases at V and 6 bases at J, with 12 bases in the middle. This CDR3 has 12 residues. CDR3 in amino acids: CSANEGGDGYTF. CDR3 DNA: TGCAGTGCTAATGAGGGGGGCGATGGCTACACCTTC.

The V call is TRBV2, the J call TRBJ1-4; 8 bases fit TRBD1. V lost 0 bases and J lost 17; bases outside the gene matches: 5. Germline loops: CDR1 SNHLY, CDR2 FYNNEI. This CDR3 has 12 amino acids. The CDR3 DNA reads TGTGCCAGCAGTGAAGCGCTCGGACAGGGATTTTTT. Translating it yields CASSEALGQGFF.

This clonotype was seen repeatedly, ten times or more. The chain links TRBV5-5 to TRBJ2-3; D may be TRBD2 (5 bases). Between the trimmed V and J ends, which lost 7 bases and 6 bases, there was a span of 15 bases. The CDR3 totals 13 residues. CDR1 and CDR2 (germline): SGHKS, YYEKEE (reference sequence). CDR3 bases: TGTGCCAGCGAAAGGCGGCGAGGGGATACGCAGTATTTT. Amino acid sequence: CASERRRGDTQYF.

This clonotype has a handful of counts. The genes are TRBV6-8 and TRBJ2-3, with D possibly called TRBD1 or TRBD2 (5 bases each). The CDR3 spans 18 residues. Trimming took 6 bases from V and 2 from J, leaving 24 bases between them. Germline V CDR1 and CDR2: MNHGY, SAAAGT. CDR3 nucleotides: TGTGCCAGCAGCCTACTGACGCCTTGGGACCTCCACACAGATACGCAGTATTTT. This translates into CASSLLTPWDLHTDTQYF.

This clonotype has more than one count but fewer than ten. V and J are TRBV15 and TRBJ2-5; D perhaps matches TRBD2 (6 bases). The CDR3 runs 15 residues. V lost 8 bases to trimming and J lost 4 bases, with 20 bases between them. CDR1 and CDR2 from the germline V gene are LNHNV and YYDKDF (reference sequence). This CDR3 is CATLPGQTSLETQYF. The CDR3, as DNA: TGTGCCACCCTCCCGGGCCAAACTAGCTTAGAGACCCAGTACTTC.

Note on this clonotype: A read error may be the cause here, since a much bigger clone is one base away. The J gene is TRBJ1-1, the V gene TRBV10-1, with TRBD1 identical over 7 bases. Germline values: CDR1 WNHNN, CDR2 SYGVQD (reference sequence). The CDR3 contains 14 residues. This CDR3 reads CVSSEPGGHTEAFF. CDR3 DNA: TGCGTCAGCAGTGAGCCAGGGGGGCACACTGAAGCTTTCTTT.

V and J are TRBV5-6 and TRBJ2-3, with 9 bases aligning to TRBD1. Unmatched junction bases numbered 5, after V lost 3 bases and J lost 3 bases. Per the germline V gene, CDR1 is SGHDT and CDR2 is YYEEEE. The CDR3 runs to 15 residues. CDR3 protein: CASSSLQGATDTQYF. DNA of the CDR3: TGTGCCAGCAGCTCACTACAGGGGGCAACAGATACGCAGTATTTT.

This clonotype was observed a handful of times. V is TRBV25-1 and J is TRBJ2-5, with a possible D match to TRBD2 (5 bases). The V gene lost 3 bases and the J gene lost 5 bases, with 10 bases spanning the gap. CDR1 and CDR2 (germline): MGHDK, SYGVNS. The CDR3 spans 13 residues. The CDR3 coding sequence is TGTGCCAGCAGTGATAAACCGGGGGAGACCCAGTACTTC. Its translation: CASSDKPGETQYF.

The chain couples TRBV20-1 to TRBJ1-5; the match to TRBD1 covers 9 bases. The CDR3 runs 14 residues. V was pared by 6 bases and J by 6 bases, with 9 bases of the junction left unmatched. From germline, CDR1 is DFQATT and CDR2 SNEGSKA (reference sequence). The CDR3, as DNA: TGCAGTGCCGTCTGGGGACAGGGTGGTCAGCCCCAGCATTTT. Translated: CSAVWGQGGQPQHF.

This chain joins TRBV6-1 and TRBJ1-1; TRBD1 aligns across 7 bases. V was clipped by 7 bases and J by 0 bases; unmatched bases: 17. Germline V gene sequence: CDR1 MNHNS, CDR2 SASEGT. The CDR3 covers 18 residues. The chain's CDR3 is CASTSRARTGDLNTEAFF. The DNA of the CDR3 is TGTGCCAGCACCTCCCGGGCCCGAACAGGGGACTTGAACACTGAAGCTTTCTTT.

This clonotype was observed many times. The CDR3 bases are TGTGCCAGCAGCCGAATCATGAACACTGAAGCTTTCTTT. As protein: CASSRIMNTEAFF. The chain links TRBV7-6 to TRBJ1-1, with D unresolved. There are 13 residues in the CDR3. Trimming removed 5 bases at V and 0 bases at J, with 7 bases between. Germline loops: CDR1 SGHVS, CDR2 FNYEAQ.

This clonotype occurred a few times. The genes are TRBV28 and TRBJ2-4, with D perhaps matching TRBD1 (5 bases). The CDR3 extends over 16 amino acids. Germline CDR1 and CDR2: MDHEN and SYDVKM. V was pared by 5 bases and J by 0 bases, with 14 bases between. The CDR3 loop is CASSRSQVLAKNIQYF. CDR3 in DNA: TGTGCCAGCAGTCGCTCACAGGTCCTAGCCAAAAACATTCAGTACTTC.

V is TRBV2 and J is TRBJ2-7; D possibly matches TRBD1 or TRBD2 (5 bases each). The CDR3 sequence is 15 residues long. The V and J ends lost 3 bases and 3 bases respectively, with 15 bases between them. Germline V CDR1 and CDR2: SNHLY, FYNNEI. The CDR3, as DNA: TGTGCCAGCAGTGATTTTGGTGGGGGAAACTACGAGCAGTACTTC. Translated: CASSDFGGGNYEQYF. The complete variable domain, with remaining parts taken from reference TRBV2 and TRBJ2-7, reads EPEVTQTPSHQVTQMGQEVILRCVPISNHLYFYWYRQILGQKVEFLVSFYNNEISEKSEIFDDQFSVERPDGSNFTLKIRSTKLEDSAMYFCASSDFGGGNYEQYFGPGTRLTVT.

This clonotype was recorded at least ten times. CDR3 amino acids: CASSLLKAGALYNSPLHF. CDR3 nucleotides: TGTGCCAGCAGCTTATTGAAGGCAGGGGCTCTCTATAATTCACCCCTCCACTTT. The V call is TRBV7-2, the J call TRBJ1-6, with a weak D call TRBD1 (6 bases). The CDR3 contains 18 residues. Deletions cut 2 bases from V and 3 bases from J, with 17 bases between. Germline CDR1 SGHTA, CDR2 FQGNSA.

This clonotype was counted many times. This sequence joins TRBV6-5 and TRBJ1-2; no clear D. This CDR3 is 15 amino acids long. Germline V gives CDR1 MNHEY, CDR2 SVGAGI. V shed 2 bases and J shed 2 bases, with 12 bases lying between them. The CDR3 region has the DNA TGTGCCAGCAGTTACACCCTAGGCAGCAACTATGGCTACACCTTC. It encodes CASSYTLGSNYGYTF.

This clonotype occurred a few times. The DNA for the CDR3 is TGTGCCAGCAGCCCAGCCACTAGCACAGATACGCAGTATTTT. It translates to CASSPATSTDTQYF. V and J are TRBV28 and TRBJ2-3, with D unresolved. The CDR3 loop spans 14 amino acids. Trimming took off 6 bases at V and 0 bases at J, with 10 bases between the two ends. The germline V gene has CDR1 MDHEN and CDR2 SYDVKM.

This clonotype was seen many times. CDR3 nucleotides: TGTGCCAGCAGTTTGAACAGGGGGCCGAGCACTGAAGCTTTCTTT. The encoded protein is CASSLNRGPSTEAFF. The chain couples TRBV28 to TRBJ1-1; 9 nucleotides align to TRBD1. The V gene end was trimmed by 3 bases and the J gene end by 4 bases; junction bases not matched to a gene: 6. This CDR3 has 15 residues. Germline V gives CDR1 MDHEN, CDR2 SYDVKM.

This clonotype was observed a handful of times. V is TRBV6-6 and J is TRBJ2-5; D is ambiguous. V gave up 2 bases and J gave up 5 bases, with 21 bases separating them. The CDR3 runs 17 residues. Germline V gene data show CDR1 as MNHNY and CDR2 as SVGAGI (reference sequence). CDR3 bases: TGTGCCAGCAGTTACCGTCCGAATGGATACGGAGATGAGACCCAGTACTTC. Residues: CASSYRPNGYGDETQYF.

Only a few counts were recorded for this clonotype. The chain carries TRBV6-2 or TRBV6-3 and TRBJ1-2; D not resolved. The V and J ends lost 6 bases and 8 bases respectively, with 16 bases between them. The CDR3 is made up of 13 amino acids. CDR1 and CDR2 from the germline V gene are MNHEY and SVGEGT. CDR3 nucleotides: TGTGCCAGCAGGGAGAGGCCTAGCTGGGGCTACACCTTC. Residues: CASRERPSWGYTF.

The V and J genes are TRBV29-1 and TRBJ2-2, with D unclear. Trimming took off 6 bases at V and 6 bases at J, with 11 bases between the two ends. Germline CDR1 is SQVTM and CDR2 is ANQGSEA. This CDR3 spans 12 amino acids. The DNA for the CDR3 is TGCAGCGTAGGACCAGTTTCCGGGGAGCTGTTTTTT. This encodes CSVGPVSGELFF.

The rearrangement links TRBV30 to TRBJ1-1; 9 bases line up with TRBD1. The germline V gene has CDR1 GTSNPN and CDR2 SVGIG (reference sequence). The ends lost 3 bases at V and 3 bases at J; junction bases unmatched: 5. This CDR3 has 14 residues. CDR3: CAWRDRGRDTEAFF. In DNA form, the CDR3 reads TGTGCCTGGAGGGACAGGGGTAGAGACACTGAAGCTTTCTTT.